This T cell receptor (beta chain) was captured by sequencing in a study of molecular identifiers for immune sequencing clone quantification. The germline CDR1 and CDR2 sequences are MNHEY and SVGAGI. Germline trimming cut 4 bases from V and 9 bases from J; bases unmatched to any gene: 13. The CDR3 consists of 16 residues. Study outcomes and limitations: Spiked-in Jurkat TCR RNA corresponding to one cell was reported as detectable against more than 750,000 naive cells.

The sample holds many counts of this clonotype. Its antigen remains unknown. TCRdb fed the PCR reads into MiXCR, producing one record per CDR3 protein. The repertoire holds approximately 550,000 distinct CDR3 sequences, with about a fifth as singletons. Sample: naive CD8+ T cells from blood, with Jurkat cell RNA spiked in. Subset noted: FACS-sorted CD8+CD4-CCR7+CD45RA+ naive T cells. This rearrangement joins TRBV6-5 to TRBJ2-5; 11 nucleotides match TRBD2. The source is a human donor in good health. Some libraries in this study had Jurkat cell RNA spiked in. This CDR3 reads CASSSPGTSGLMAQYF. CDR3 coding DNA: TGTGCCAGCAGTTCCCCCGGGACTAGCGGCCTCATGGCCCAGTACTTC.